This T cell receptor (beta chain) was documented in a study of cytomegalovirus exposure and HLA in healthy donors. This clone was recorded only once. Antigen unknown. Donors were ostensibly healthy at sampling, although undocumented immune exposures were probable. Primers: 60 Vbeta forward and 13 Jbeta reverse. Measured with immunoSEQ multiplex PCR; TCRdb has only the in-frame clones, and not every one. The sample carries about 76,000 clones, over 60% recorded once. Study results and limitations: The authors later found most CMV-associated TCR beta chains appeared HLA-restricted.

This CDR3 is built from 12 residues. Trimming left V 3 bases short and J 4 bases short, with 6 bases between. Per germline, CDR1 MDHEN and CDR2 SYDVKM. The sequenced material came from PBMCs. The chain links TRBV28 to TRBJ1-2; possibly TRBD1 for D (5 bases). The clonotype originates from a woman in her forties in good health and CMV-seropositive. In DNA, the CDR3 is TGTGCCAGCAGTTTTCAGGGCTATGGCTACACCTTC. As protein: CASSFQGYGYTF.